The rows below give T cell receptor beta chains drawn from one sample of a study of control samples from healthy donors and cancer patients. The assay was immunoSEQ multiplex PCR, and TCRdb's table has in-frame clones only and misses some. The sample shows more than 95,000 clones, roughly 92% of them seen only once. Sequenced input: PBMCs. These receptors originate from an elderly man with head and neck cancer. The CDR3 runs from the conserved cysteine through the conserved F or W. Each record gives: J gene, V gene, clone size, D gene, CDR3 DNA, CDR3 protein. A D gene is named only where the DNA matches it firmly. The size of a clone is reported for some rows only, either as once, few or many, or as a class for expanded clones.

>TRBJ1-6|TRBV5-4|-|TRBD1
TGTGCCAGCAGAACGGGACAGGGTCAGTCACCCCTCCACTTT
CASRTGQGQSPLHF
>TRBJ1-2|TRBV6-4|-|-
TGTGCCAGCAGTGAGGGAGGAGGCTACACCTTC
CASSEGGGYTF
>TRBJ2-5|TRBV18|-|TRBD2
TGTGCCAGCTCTGCGACTAGCGGTCAAGAGACCCAGTACTTC
CASSATSGQETQYF
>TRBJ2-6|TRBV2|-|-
TGTGCCAGCTCGCCTGGGCCCCTGGGTGGGGCCAACGTCCTGACTTTC
CASSPGPLGGANVLTF
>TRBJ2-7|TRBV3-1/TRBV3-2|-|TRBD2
TGTGCCAGCAGCCAAGACCTAGCGGGAGCGTCCTACGAGCAGTACTTC
CASSQDLAGASYEQYF
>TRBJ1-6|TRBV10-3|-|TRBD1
TGTGCCATCAGTGAGACAGGGGGCGAGCGGAATTCACCCCTCCACTTT
CAISETGGERNSPLHF
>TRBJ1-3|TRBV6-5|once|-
TGTGCCAGCACCTTGTACAGAAGCTCTGGAAACACCATATATTTT
CASTLYRSSGNTIYF
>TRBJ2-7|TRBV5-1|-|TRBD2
TGCGCCAGCAGCCATGGGACTAGTGGTTCGGTCGAGCAGTACTTC
CASSHGTSGSVEQYF
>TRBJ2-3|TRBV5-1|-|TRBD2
TGCGCCAGCACCCCGGACGGACTAGCGGGAGTGGATACGCAGTATTTT
CASTPDGLAGVDTQYF
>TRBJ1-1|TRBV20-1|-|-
TGCAGTGCCATGTCGAACACTGAAGCTTTCTTT
CSAMSNTEAFF
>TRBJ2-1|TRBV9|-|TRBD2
TGTGCCAGCAGCGCCAGCGGGAGCTCCTACAATGAGCAGTTCTTC
CASSASGSSYNEQFF
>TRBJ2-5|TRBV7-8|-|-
TGTGCCAGCAGCTTAGGCCCGGGGGTAGAAGAGACCCAGTACTTC
CASSLGPGVEETQYF
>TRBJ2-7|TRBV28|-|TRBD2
TGTGCCAGCAGCCTACTAGCGGGAGGGGACTACGAGCAGTACTTC
CASSLLAGGDYEQYF
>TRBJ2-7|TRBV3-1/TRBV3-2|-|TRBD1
TGTGCCAGCAGCCCGGGGTGGGGGACAGGCTACGAGCAGTACTTC
CASSPGWGTGYEQYF
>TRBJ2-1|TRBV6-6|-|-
TGTGCCAGCACGACTAGCTCCTACAATGAGCAGTTCTTC
CASTTSSYNEQFF
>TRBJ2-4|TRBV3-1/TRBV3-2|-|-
TGTGCCAGCAGCCAAATTGGGCTAGCGACGGCCAAAAACATTCAGTACTTC
CASSQIGLATAKNIQYF
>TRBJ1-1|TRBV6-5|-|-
TGTGCCAGCAGGGAGGGTGCGGTGAGGAACACTGAAGCTTTCTTT
CASREGAVRNTEAFF
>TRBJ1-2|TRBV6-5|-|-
TGTGCCAGCAGTTACTCTGGGCAGGGAATCTATGGCTACACCTTC
CASSYSGQGIYGYTF
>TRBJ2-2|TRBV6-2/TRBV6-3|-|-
TGTGCCAGCAGTTACCCCAGGTTGGCCGGGGAGCTGTTTTTT
CASSYPRLAGELFF
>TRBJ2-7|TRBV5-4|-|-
TGTGCCAGCAGCTTAGGAGGGGGCAGGGCCGCCTACGAGCAGTACTTC
CASSLGGGRAAYEQYF
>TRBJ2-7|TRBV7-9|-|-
TGTGCCAGCAGCCACCGGGCCTATTTGGGGGAGCAGTACTTC
CASSHRAYLGEQYF
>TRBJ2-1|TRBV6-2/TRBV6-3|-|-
TGTGCCAGCAGTTACCCGTCGCGGACATCCTACAATGAGCAGTTCTTC
CASSYPSRTSYNEQFF
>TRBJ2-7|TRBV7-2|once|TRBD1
TGTGCCAGCAGCCCCGGACAGGGGTGGTACGAGCAGTACTTC
CASSPGQGWYEQYF
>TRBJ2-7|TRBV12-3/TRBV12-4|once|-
TGTGCCAGCAGTTTTGGGGGGTCCTACGAGCAGTACTTC
CASSFGGSYEQYF
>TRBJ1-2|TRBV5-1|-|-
TGCGCCAGCAGCTTGAGGCCGGAGGCCTATGGCTACACCTTC
CASSLRPEAYGYTF
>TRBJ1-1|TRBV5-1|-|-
TGCGCCAGCAGCTCCAGGGGAAGAGGCCTTGAAGCTTTCTTT
CASSSRGRGLEAFF
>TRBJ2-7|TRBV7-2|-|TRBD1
TGTGCCAGCAGCTCTAGGACAGGCACACCCTACGAGCAGTACTTC
CASSSRTGTPYEQYF
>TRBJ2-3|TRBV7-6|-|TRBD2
TGTGCCAGCAGCTTAGCTATCACGGGAGGAGATACGCAGTATTTT
CASSLAITGGDTQYF
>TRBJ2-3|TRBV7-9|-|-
TGTGCCAGCAGTTTAGCGGTTAGCACAGATACGCAGTATTTT
CASSLAVSTDTQYF
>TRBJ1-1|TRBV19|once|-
TGTGCCACCCGGGGGGAGGGGCAGCGGGACACTGAAGCTTTCTTT
CATRGEGQRDTEAFF
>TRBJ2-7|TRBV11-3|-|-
TGTGCCAGCAGCTTAGACCTGGGCTACGAGCAGTACTTC
CASSLDLGYEQYF
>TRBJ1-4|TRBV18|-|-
TGTGCCAGCTCACTCTCTCAGACTGGGGACGTGTTTTTT
CASSLSQTGDVFF
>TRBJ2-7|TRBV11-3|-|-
TGTGCCAGCAGCTCCTCTGGCTTCTCGGAGCAGTACTTC
CASSSSGFSEQYF
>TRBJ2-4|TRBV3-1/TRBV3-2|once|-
TGTGCCAACCATACTAGGAAAAACATTCAGTACTTC
CANHTRKNIQYF
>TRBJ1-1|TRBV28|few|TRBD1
TGTGCCAGCAGTAGATCAGGGGGCGGGCGGGCTGAAGCTTTCTTT
CASSRSGGGRAEAFF
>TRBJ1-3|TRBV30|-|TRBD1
TGTGCCGGGACAGCCTCTGGAAACACCATATATTTT
CAGTASGNTIYF
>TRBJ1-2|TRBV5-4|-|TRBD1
TGTGCCAGCAGCTTGGGCGCCTTCGGACAGGATAACAACTATGGCTACACCTTC
CASSLGAFGQDNNYGYTF
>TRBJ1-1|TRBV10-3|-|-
TGTGCCATCAGCCAAACCGGGACGGCAATGAACACTGAAGCTTTCTTT
CAISQTGTAMNTEAFF
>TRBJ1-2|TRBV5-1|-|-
TGCGCCAGCAGCTCCCCGGGGTTCTATGGCTACACCTTC
CASSSPGFYGYTF
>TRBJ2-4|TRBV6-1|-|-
TGTGCCAGCAGTGTGCAAGTATGGGGTCGGGGCCACCAAGAAAACATTCAGTACTTC
CASSVQVWGRGHQENIQYF
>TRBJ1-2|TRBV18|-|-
TGTGCCAGCTCACCGACGGGACTCTATGGCTACACCTTC
CASSPTGLYGYTF
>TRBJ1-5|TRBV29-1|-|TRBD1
TGCAGCGTTGCTGGGACAGGGGTTCAGCCCCAGCATTTT
CSVAGTGVQPQHF
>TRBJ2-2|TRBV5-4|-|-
TGTGCCAGCTCGGGGCAGGACACGAACACCGGGGAGCTGTTTTTT
CASSGQDTNTGELFF
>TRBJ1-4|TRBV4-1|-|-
TGCGCCAGCGGCTCGGGACAACGAGCAACTAATGAAAAACTGTTTTTT
CASGSGQRATNEKLFF
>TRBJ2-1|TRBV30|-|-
TGTGCCTGGAACCCCTCCCAGGACAATGAGCAGTTCTTC
CAWNPSQDNEQFF
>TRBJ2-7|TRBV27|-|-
TGTGCCAGCACCGTTGGACCCTCCTACGAGCAGTACTTC
CASTVGPSYEQYF
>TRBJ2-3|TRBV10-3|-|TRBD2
TGTGCCACTCGGGAGGGGGGCACAGATACGCAGTATTTT
CATREGGTDTQYF
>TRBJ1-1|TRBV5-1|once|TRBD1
TGCGCCAGCAGCTTGTGGACAGGGAGCACTGAAGCTTTCTTT
CASSLWTGSTEAFF
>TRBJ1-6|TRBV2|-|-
TGTGCCAGCACCTCGGACGAGAATTCACCCCTCCACTTT
CASTSDENSPLHF
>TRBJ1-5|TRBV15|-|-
TGTGCCACCAGCAGCGGACTACAAGGGAGCAATCAGCCCCAGCATTTT
CATSSGLQGSNQPQHF
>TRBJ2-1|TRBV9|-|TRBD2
TGTGCCAGCAGCCCCCGTGGGAGCGGGAGGTACAATGAGCAGTTCTTC
CASSPRGSGRYNEQFF
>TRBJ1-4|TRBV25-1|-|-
TGTGCCAGCAGTGACACAGGGTGGGATGAAAAACTGTTTTTT
CASSDTGWDEKLFF
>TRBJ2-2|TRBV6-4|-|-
TGTGCCAGCAGTAGACAGGTCGCAACCGGGGAGCTGTTTTTT
CASSRQVATGELFF